The source of this TCR beta chain is a study of T cells in Graves' hyperthyroidism and ophthalmopathy (dated by TCRdb to between 2018 and 2020). Regarding the study in general: Peripheral blood was collected at initial diagnosis, before any treatment. The study also compared thyroid tissue and blood T-cell repertoires from 5 to 7 Graves' hyperthyroidism patients. After blood sampling, hyperthyroidism patients were treated with methimazole at a starting dose of 30 mg daily, and ophthalmopathy patients were treated with high-dose intravenous methylprednisolone. TCR V-J signatures able to tell the groups apart were searched for in a discovery cohort of 90 to 100 patients, of whom 43 had Graves' ophthalmopathy and some 60 had stable Graves' hyperthyroidism. The approximately 100 discovery patients were divided at random into training and test sets in a 7:3 ratio. Prospective prediction of ophthalmopathy was tested in an independent validation cohort consisting of some 20 hyperthyroidism patients and more than 15 patients who later progressed to ophthalmopathy. The paper reports TCR Vbeta CDR3 sequencing of more than 120 peripheral blood samples: fewer than 50 ophthalmopathy, about 75 hyperthyroidism and approximately 17 progressor patients. Summary of the overall study and its limitations: Sample size was not statistically predetermined, and blinding of investigators to group allocation was not performed. In cross-validation, a model built on a 13 V-J signature told ophthalmopathy apart from stable hyperthyroidism with over 85% sensitivity and 81% to 82% specificity, and in testing the same model reached 80%/75%. Most expanded thyroid clonotypes (frequency above 0.001) were also detected in blood, suggesting blood repertoires may reflect thyroid immune responses. In validation, the model predicted progression to ophthalmopathy a median of roughly 6.1 months before onset, with about 64% sensitivity and about 75% specificity.

Hyperthyroidism patients were newly diagnosed, had a disease duration of under 2 months, and were aged 18 to 65 years. Patients with uncontrolled infections, other autoimmune diseases, pregnancy or lactation were excluded. Clinical symptoms, serum thyroxine and TRAb, thyroid ultrasound, and orbital computed tomography formed the basis for the diagnoses. For progressor patients, blood was drawn at the first diagnosis of hyperthyroidism, before any ophthalmopathy symptoms had appeared. PBMCs were separated from over 9 ml of fresh peripheral blood using Ficoll-Paque density gradient centrifugation. Progressor patients were first diagnosed with Graves' hyperthyroidism and then developed ophthalmopathy during follow-up. Total RNA was extracted with Trizol reagent, and quality was checked on an Agilent 2100 Bioanalyzer. This clonotype showed up many times. Its antigen target is currently unknown. Per-base qualities were not stored, and no clone one base away is much larger.

V and J lose 8 bases and 2 bases, and a span of 11 bases separates them. The CDR3 spans 13 residues, from the cysteine through the phenylalanine. The CDR3 DNA has 39 bases and is translated from base 1. TCR beta CDR3 regions were amplified from RNA transcripts. The TCR CDR3 was subjected to a first round of RT-PCR using the HTBI primer set and the Qiagen OneStep RT-PCR kit. Libraries were constructed in a second round of multiplex PCR, after which size selection and purification were performed. The libraries were sequenced on an Illumina HiSeq2000 using paired-end 100 bp reads. Per the original workflow: SOAPnuke was used to process the raw data, removing reads that contained adapters or uncalled bases, had a mean Phred below 15, or lacked an exact match to the constant primer or identifier. COPE v1.2.5 was used to merge high-quality paired reads, and clonotypes were defined as unique nucleotide sequences. Clonotypes were aligned to IMGT TRBV, TRBD and TRBJ reference segments using MiTCR v1.1. The analysis was restricted to V-J combinations with a frequency above 0.0001, which together covered approximately 99% of the repertoires. The TCS score was defined as F50 (clonal expansion) divided by E x V (chaos), with BLOSUM62-based TCRdist calculated between CDR3 peptides within each V-J. Welch's t-statistics and random forest reduced around 550 V-J features to about 13, which were used in a naive Bayes classifier (R e1071). The public reads were run again by TCRdb, first through fastp at Q25 and then through MiXCR, and only productive beta chains were kept. Every distinct CDR3 protein forms one entry, paired with its most common genes and DNA. These V and J calls derive from TCRdb rather than the authors' analysis. Here the sample has approximately 370,000 distinct CDR3 sequences; 15% to 20% occur a single time. In total, the top ten clones hold around a third of the sample.

The sample taken for sequencing was blood. The origin of this receptor is a woman between 25 and 40 years old with Graves' hyperthyroidism that later progressed to Graves' ophthalmopathy. The receptor chain draws on TRBV12-3 or TRBV12-4 and TRBJ2-3; the D gene identity is not certain. The nucleotides read TGTGCCAGCCAAATTAGGGACACAGATACGCAGTATTTT. Translated, this gives CASQIRDTDTQYF.